This is a list of T cell receptor beta chains from one sample in a study of blood T cell repertoires in COVID-19. Sequencing was performed with immunoSEQ multiplex PCR; in TCRdb, only in-frame clones are kept and a portion is missing. The sample shows roughly 230,000 clones, 83% of them seen only once. Sequencing was carried out using peripheral blood. These receptors all stem from a human donor in a cohort sampled during active COVID-19. Both conserved end residues are part of each CDR3. D genes are given only for firm matches. The size of a clone is reported for some rows only, either as once, few or many, or as a class for expanded clones.

>.|.|TRBV6-2/TRBV6-3|TRBJ2-2
CASSPRVVLDTGELFF
TGTGCCAGCAGCCCCAGGGTAGTCTTGGACACCGGGGAGCTGTTTTTT
>TRBD2|.|TRBV18|TRBJ2-3
CASSPRLAGFNSTDTQYF
TGTGCCAGCTCACCACGACTAGCGGGGTTCAATAGCACAGATACGCAGTATTTT
>TRBD2|.|TRBV29-1|TRBJ2-5
CSVGGGLAGGLRQETQYF
TGCAGCGTTGGGGGCGGACTAGCGGGAGGTTTAAGGCAAGAGACCCAGTACTTC
>TRBD1|.|TRBV14|TRBJ2-7
CASSLGQGVYEQYF
TGTGCCAGCAGCCTGGGACAGGGGGTTTACGAGCAGTACTTC
>.|.|TRBV18|TRBJ2-5
CASSPPSGEETQYF
TGTGCCAGCTCACCACCGTCAGGGGAAGAGACCCAGTACTTC
>.|.|TRBV20-1|TRBJ2-7
CSASPRVGLSYEQYF
TGCAGTGCTAGTCCTCGGGTTGGCCTCTCCTACGAGCAGTACTTC
>.|.|TRBV7-8|TRBJ1-1
CASSPPRRVMNTEAFF
TGTGCCAGCAGCCCCCCTCGGCGGGTCATGAACACTGAAGCTTTCTTT
>.|once|TRBV14|TRBJ1-3
CASSHDGTLNGNTIYF
TGTGCCAGCAGCCACGACGGGACACTCAATGGAAACACCATATATTTT
>TRBD1|.|TRBV3-1/TRBV3-2|TRBJ2-3
CASSLRTGRGTDTQYF
TGTGCCAGCAGCCTCAGGACAGGTAGGGGCACAGATACGCAGTATTTT
>TRBD1|.|TRBV4-1|TRBJ1-4
CASSQDSGGTGLHGAGKLFF
TGCGCCAGCAGCCAAGATTCCGGGGGGACAGGGCTGCATGGGGCCGGAAAACTGTTTTTT
>TRBD1|.|TRBV6-6|TRBJ1-4
CASSIQGASQEKLFF
TGTGCCAGCAGCATCCAGGGGGCCTCGCAGGAAAAACTGTTTTTT
>TRBD1|.|TRBV4-1|TRBJ2-1
CASSHPGQGLLEQFF
TGCGCCAGCAGCCACCCGGGACAGGGGCTCTTGGAGCAGTTCTTC
>.|.|TRBV14|TRBJ1-2
CASSQGQRFGYTF
TGTGCCAGCAGCCAGGGGCAACGGTTTGGCTACACCTTC
>TRBD1|once|TRBV28|TRBJ2-1
CASRQGRTSSYNEQFF
TGTGCCAGCCGACAGGGCCGGACGAGCTCCTACAATGAGCAGTTCTTC
>TRBD1|.|TRBV20-1|TRBJ1-6
CSAGQGLHF
TGCAGTGCCGGACAGGGCCTCCACTTT